The rows below give T cell receptor beta chains drawn from one sample of a study of blood T cells in healthy people across ages. From the 5' RACE reads, TCRdb called clonotypes with MiXCR, one entry per CDR3 protein. The sample lists 780,000 or so distinct CDR3 sequences; 20% to 30% were seen once. The data were also submitted as part of a second study, on T cells of mothers and their children.

Sequenced material: blood. These receptors were obtained from a boy aged 5-17 years in good health. Each CDR3 is given with its conserved first and last residue. The order of the fields is CDR3 length, clone size, V gene, J gene, D gene, CDR3 DNA, CDR3 protein. A D gene is named only where the DNA matches it firmly. Not all rows give a size; the values are once, few, many and, for expanded clones, a class.

14,once,TRBV10-3,TRBJ1-1,NA,TGTGCCATCAGTGAGCCCTCGGTGGAGAATGAAGCTTTCTTT,CAISEPSVENEAFF
12,NA,TRBV2,TRBJ1-2,NA,TGTGCCAGCAAAGGCAGGGCCACCGGCTACACCTTC,CASKGRATGYTF
14,NA,TRBV30,TRBJ2-1,TRBD2,TGTGCCTGGAGTTGGGCGGGGGGTCTAAATGAGCAGTTCTTC,CAWSWAGGLNEQFF
17,NA,TRBV4-3,TRBJ2-2,NA,TGCGCCAGCAGCCAAAGCTTCCGGGACCGACACACCGGGGAGCTGTTTTTT,CASSQSFRDRHTGELFF
16,NA,TRBV15,TRBJ2-4,TRBD1,TGTGCCACCAGCATCGACAGGGGTTCGGCCAAAAACATTCAGTACTTC,CATSIDRGSAKNIQYF
16,few,TRBV9,TRBJ1-1,NA,TGTGCCAGCAGCGTAGGAGAGGTCCTGGGGAACACTGAAGCTTTCTTT,CASSVGEVLGNTEAFF
12,few,TRBV29-1,TRBJ2-5,NA,TGCAGCGTTATGCGGGTCCAAGAGACCCAGTACTTC,CSVMRVQETQYF
16,NA,TRBV28,TRBJ2-3,TRBD2,TGTGCCAGCGCTAGCGGGTGGGGCGCTAACACAGATACGCAGTATTTT,CASASGWGANTDTQYF
16,NA,TRBV11-2,TRBJ2-1,NA,TGTGCCAGCATCCAAAATACCGGGGGGCAAAACAATGAGCAGTTCTTC,CASIQNTGGQNNEQFF
17,NA,TRBV7-3,TRBJ2-1,TRBD1,TGTGCCAGCAGCCCATCAGGGGGACGGGGCTCCTACAATGAGCAGTTCTTC,CASSPSGGRGSYNEQFF
16,few,TRBV29-1,TRBJ2-5,TRBD1,TGCAGCGTGACAGGGGGCAGTCAGGGGTACCAAGAGACCCAGTACTTC,CSVTGGSQGYQETQYF
13,few,TRBV20-1,TRBJ2-5,NA,TGCAGTGCTACGGGCCAGACTCAAGAGACCCAGTACTTC,CSATGQTQETQYF
13,NA,TRBV4-3,TRBJ2-7,TRBD1,TGCGCCAGCAGCCAAGGACAGGGGTTCGAGCAGTACTTC,CASSQGQGFEQYF
17,NA,TRBV7-9,TRBJ2-1,NA,TGTGCCAGCAGCTTGGGCTGGGCCCAAGGGGCTTTCGATGAGCAGTTCTTC,CASSLGWAQGAFDEQFF
17,few,TRBV7-6,TRBJ2-7,NA,TGTGCCGGCAGCTTATCGCCAAGTGAGGGGATTGCCTACGAGCAGTACTTC,CAGSLSPSEGIAYEQYF
14,NA,TRBV7-9,TRBJ2-3,NA,TGTGCCAGCAGCTTATCCAGGAGCACAGATGCGCAGTATTTT,CASSLSRSTDAQYF
16,NA,TRBV12-3/TRBV12-4,TRBJ2-2,TRBD1,TGTGCCAGCAATCGCGGACAGGTACCGAACACCGGGGAGCTGTTTTTT,CASNRGQVPNTGELFF
14,NA,TRBV6-5,TRBJ2-5,NA,TGTGCCAGCACCTCGGGACTCTTGGGAGAGACCCAGTACTTC,CASTSGLLGETQYF
14,few,TRBV7-8,TRBJ1-1,NA,TGTGCCAGCAGCTGGGGGGAAGGGGGGACTGAAGCTTTCTTT,CASSWGEGGTEAFF
13,NA,TRBV29-1,TRBJ2-7,NA,TGCAGCGTTGAGTGGGACGACTCCTACGAGCAGTACTTC,CSVEWDDSYEQYF
15,few,TRBV12-3/TRBV12-4,TRBJ2-1,TRBD2,TGTGCCAGCAGTTTTAGACGCGGGGGAGACAATGAGCAGTTCTTC,CASSFRRGGDNEQFF
21,NA,TRBV7-2,TRBJ2-4,TRBD2,TGTGCCAGCAGGTTACCTAGGGGTGGGCTAGCGGTAACGCTAGCCAAAAACATTCAGTACTTC,CASRLPRGGLAVTLAKNIQYF
14,few,TRBV3-1,TRBJ1-1,NA,TGTGCCAGCAGCCTAAGGGGCTCCAACGCTGAAGCTTTCTTT,CASSLRGSNAEAFF
15,NA,TRBV19,TRBJ1-2,TRBD1,TGTGCCAGTAGTATCTCAGGACAGGGAACCTATGGCTACACCTTC,CASSISGQGTYGYTF
15,NA,TRBV6-5,TRBJ2-7,NA,TGTGCCAGCAGTTCCCCGACAGCGAGCTCCTACGAGCAGTACTTC,CASSSPTASSYEQYF
16,NA,TRBV4-1,TRBJ2-7,NA,TGCGCCAGCAGCCCCTCGGGGGCCCAGGCCACCTACGAGCAGTACTTC,CASSPSGAQATYEQYF